This record concerns one TCR beta chain sequence. The data are from a study of technical replicates of blood from a handful of donors. With 2 bases removed from V and 0 bases from J, the gap between germline ends came to 8 bases. CDR1 SGHAT and CDR2 FQDESV come from the germline V gene (reference sequence). The CDR3 covers 14 residues. Produced via immunoSEQ multiplex PCR; TCRdb's table is partial and in-frame only. The sample carries about 64,000 clones, 65% to 90% recorded once. This chain uses TRBV11-1 with TRBJ2-7; D uncertain. Material for sequencing was PBMCs. This clonotype was obtained from a human donor in good health. Some clones in this sample may be carry-over from other donors' samples. The CDR3 is CASSLLRPSYEQYF. CDR3 nucleotides: TGTGCCAGCAGCTTACTGCGGCCCTCCTACGAGCAGTACTTC. The variable domain in full, completed from reference TRBV11-1 and TRBJ2-7, reads EAEVAQSPRYKITEKSQAVAFWCDPISGHATLYWYRQILGQGPELLVQFQDESVVDDSQLPKDRFSAERLKGVDSTLKIQPAELGDSAMYLCASSLLRPSYEQYFGPGTRLTVT.